These 24 T cell receptor beta chains came from one sample sequenced in a study of blood T cell repertoires in COVID-19. This table comes from immunoSEQ multiplex PCR, and its TCRdb copy is limited to in-frame clones, with some not included. The sample has over 40,000 clones; around 86% are singletons. The sequencing input was peripheral blood. These TCRs come from an elderly man with acute or convalescent COVID-19.

This clone is a singleton in its sample. The V call is TRBV13, the J call TRBJ2-2; D ambiguous. The CDR3 runs 17 residues. The V and J ends lost 2 bases and 0 bases respectively, with 13 bases between them. Germline V gives CDR1 PRHDT, CDR2 FYEKMQ (reference sequence). CDR3 sequence: CASSLRRGRTNTGELFF. In DNA, the CDR3 is TGTGCCAGCAGCTTACGGAGAGGCAGAACGAACACCGGGGAGCTGTTTTTT.

CDR3 in amino acids: CASSLSGGQNTEAFF. The DNA of the CDR3 is TGCGCCAGCAGCTTGAGCGGGGGCCAGAACACTGAAGCTTTCTTT. V is TRBV5-1 and J is TRBJ1-1, with TRBD1 as a possible D gene (6 bases). Trimming removed 1 base at V and 1 base at J, with 11 bases between. The CDR3 is 15 amino acids. Germline V lookup: CDR1 SGHRS, CDR2 YFSETQ.

The chain recombines TRBV4-1 with TRBJ1-6, with 8 bases lining up with TRBD1. The length of the CDR3 is 18 residues. Germline V gene sequence: CDR1 MGHRA, CDR2 YSYEKL. With 1 base clipped from V and 6 bases from J, the junction kept 11 bases outside the gene matches. The CDR3 DNA reads TGCGCCAGCAGCCAAGGGACAGGGAGCTTTAGGGGTAATTCACCCCTCCACTTT. Amino acid sequence: CASSQGTGSFRGNSPLHF.

J is TRBJ2-5 and V is TRBV20-1; 9 positions match TRBD2. The CDR3 is 11 residues long. Trimming took 7 bases from V and 11 from J; bases not matched to a gene: 8. The germline V gene encodes CDR1 DFQATT and CDR2 SNEGSKA (reference sequence). Written as DNA, the CDR3 is TGCAGTGGGACGGCTAGCGGGGATCAGTACTTC. Protein product: CSGTASGDQYF.

The chain carries TRBV6-5 and TRBJ2-1, with a tentative D call TRBD2 (7 bases). The germline V gene encodes CDR1 MNHEY and CDR2 SVGAGI. The CDR3 covers 15 residues. Between the trimmed V and J ends, which lost 5 bases and 5 bases, there was a span of 16 bases. The CDR3 protein is CASSTLTGGNNEQFF. DNA of the CDR3: TGTGCCAGCAGTACCTTAACGGGGGGCAACAATGAGCAGTTCTTC.

The gene calls are TRBV18 and TRBJ2-2; no clear D. The V end lost 3 bases, the J end lost 1 base, and 9 bases lay between the germline ends. CDR1 is KGHSH and CDR2 is LQKENI in the germline V gene. The CDR3 sequence is 15 residues long. In nucleotides, the CDR3 is TGTGCCAGCTCACCTCCCGCAGGGAACACCGGGGAGCTGTTTTTT. As protein: CASSPPAGNTGELFF.

This chain links TRBV7-2 with TRBJ1-1, with no clear D. Trimming took 1 base from V and 10 from J, leaving 7 bases between them. Germline assignment: CDR1 SGHTA and CDR2 FQGNSA. The CDR3 has 11 residues. The CDR3: CASSLVRGAFF. The CDR3 DNA sequence: TGTGCCAGCAGCTTAGTCCGGGGAGCTTTCTTT.

V is TRBV6-2 or TRBV6-3 and J is TRBJ2-3; 11 bases are shared with TRBD2. After removal of 5 bases from V and 6 bases from J, the junction contained 10 bases not matched to a gene. The CDR3 runs 16 residues. From germline, CDR1 is MNHEY and CDR2 SVGEGT. This CDR3 is CASSGLAGGTGDTQYF. In DNA, the CDR3 is TGTGCCAGCAGTGGGCTAGCGGGGGGTACAGGTGATACGCAGTATTTT.

V and J are TRBV5-4 and TRBJ1-1, with D uncertain. The germline V gene encodes CDR1 SGHNT and CDR2 YYREEE (reference sequence). The V gene lost 1 base and the J gene lost 3 bases, with 10 bases spanning the gap. The CDR3 sequence is 14 residues long. As DNA, the CDR3 is TGTGCCAGCAGCTTGCCCTCCCCAGACACTGAAGCTTTCTTT. Amino acid sequence: CASSLPSPDTEAFF.

The V and J genes are TRBV19 and TRBJ2-1, with a weak D call TRBD2 (5 bases). The length of the CDR3 is 18 residues. The germline gives CDR1 LNHDA, CDR2 SQIVND (reference sequence). V was shortened by 0 bases and J by 0 bases, with 15 bases between the two germline ends. CDR3 sequence (DNA): TGTGCCAGTAGTATAGATCGGGCAGTCGGAGGCTCCTACAATGAGCAGTTCTTC. It yields the protein CASSIDRAVGGSYNEQFF.

Here the CDR3 DNA reads TGTGCCAGTACCAACGGCCGGGGGAATTCACCCCTCCACTTT. Protein product: CASTNGRGNSPLHF. V is TRBV19 and J is TRBJ1-6, with TRBD1 as a possible D gene (5 bases). V lost 7 bases and J 7 bases, leaving 14 bases between the germline ends. The germline gives CDR1 LNHDA, CDR2 SQIVND (reference sequence). CDR3 length: 14 amino acids.

This chain links TRBV19 with TRBJ1-2; possible D gene TRBD1, 5 bases. V lost 3 bases to trimming and J lost 3 bases, with 17 bases between them. The CDR3 is made up of 16 amino acids. Per the germline V gene, CDR1 is LNHDA and CDR2 is SQIVND (reference sequence). CDR3 in amino acids: CASSIKSAGGYYGYTF. The CDR3 DNA sequence: TGTGCCAGTAGTATTAAGTCGGCCGGGGGGTACTATGGCTACACCTTC.

The chain recombines TRBV6-6 with TRBJ1-5, with D possibly TRBD1 on 5 matching bases. The CDR3 spans 11 residues. In germline, CDR1 is MNHNY, CDR2 SVGAGI (reference sequence). V lost 6 bases and J lost 11, with 11 bases in between. CDR3 coding DNA: TGTGCCAGCAGCACTCTAGGGGCCCAGCATTTT. Encoded protein: CASSTLGAQHF.

The rearrangement uses TRBV5-1 and TRBJ1-5; TRBD1 agrees at 8 bases. V shed 1 base, J shed 3 bases, and the junction held 3 bases outside the gene matches. CDR1 is SGHRS and CDR2 is YFSETQ in the germline V gene. CDR3 length equals 15 residues. The DNA for the CDR3 is TGCGCCAGCAGCTTGCAGGGACAGGACAATCAGCCCCAGCATTTT. Protein: CASSLQGQDNQPQHF.

V and J are TRBV7-6 and TRBJ2-3, with D perhaps matching TRBD1 (6 bases). Per germline, CDR1 SGHVS and CDR2 FNYEAQ. The CDR3 totals 16 residues. V was trimmed by 5 bases and J by 2 bases, leaving 17 bases between them. The CDR3 sequence is CASSVDRPQPTDTQYF. DNA of the CDR3: TGTGCCAGCAGCGTCGACAGGCCCCAACCCACAGATACGCAGTATTTT.

The chain joins TRBV11-2 to TRBJ2-1; possibly TRBD1 for D (6 bases). Germline lookup yields CDR1 SGHAT and CDR2 FQNNGV. The V and J ends lost 4 bases and 0 bases respectively, with 10 bases between them. CDR3 size: 15 residues. CDR3 in DNA: TGTGCCAGCAGCTCAGGGGAGAGCTCCTACAATGAGCAGTTCTTC. This gives the protein CASSSGESSYNEQFF.

CDR3 residues: CASSLGTSLRTDTQYF. CDR3 in DNA: TGCGCCAGCAGCTTGGGAACTTCTTTACGCACAGATACGCAGTATTTT. J is TRBJ2-3 and V is TRBV5-1; D not resolved. The germline CDR1 and CDR2 sequences are SGHRS and YFSETQ. V was pared by 0 bases and J by 1 base, with 12 bases between. The CDR3 has 16 residues.

The rearrangement joins TRBV5-1 to TRBJ2-1; TRBD1 aligns across 8 bases. CDR3 length: 16 amino acids. The germline gives CDR1 SGHRS, CDR2 YFSETQ. V was pared by 2 bases and J by 1 base, with 5 bases of the junction left unmatched. The CDR3 spells CASSFWTGSSYNEQFF. Here the CDR3 DNA reads TGCGCCAGCAGCTTTTGGACAGGGAGTTCCTACAATGAGCAGTTCTTC.

V and J are TRBV3-1 (or the pseudogene TRBV3-2) and TRBJ1-4; 8 bases match TRBD1. The V and J ends lost 4 bases and 2 bases, in that order; junction bases with no gene match: 3. This CDR3 comprises 15 residues. Looked up from germline, CDR1 is LGHDT and CDR2 is YNNKEL (reference sequence). This CDR3 is CASSRQGMTNEKLFF. CDR3 nucleotides: TGTGCCAGCAGCCGACAGGGGATGACTAATGAAAAACTGTTTTTT.

V and J are TRBV30 and TRBJ1-2; D uncertain. Germline V gene sequence: CDR1 GTSNPN, CDR2 SVGIG (reference sequence). The CDR3 length is 15 residues. V lost 8 bases and J lost 3, with 22 bases in between. The CDR3 coding sequence is TGTGCCGAAAGTCCTGACGAGGGAACGTACTATGGCTACACCTTC. The encoded protein is CAESPDEGTYYGYTF. The full variable domain, in which reference TRBV30 and TRBJ1-2 provide the parts outside the CDR3, is SQTIHQWPATLVQPVGSPLSLECTVEGTSNPNLYWYRQAAGRGLQLLFYSVGIGQISSEVPQNLSASRPQDRQFILSSKKLLLSDSGFYLCAESPDEGTYYGYTFGSGTRLTVV.

This rearrangement joins TRBV12-3 or TRBV12-4 to TRBJ1-5; D gene ambiguous. V was pared by 6 bases and J by 7 bases, with 7 bases between. The CDR3 covers 11 residues. CDR3 amino acids: CASSLTQPQHF. The CDR3 bases are TGTGCCAGCAGCCTAACCCAGCCCCAGCATTTT.

The V and J genes are TRBV6-6 and TRBJ1-1, with D maybe TRBD1 (5 bases). This CDR3 contains 14 residues. V gave up 6 bases and J gave up 1 base, with 12 bases separating them. CDR1 and CDR2 (germline): MNHNY, SVGAGI (reference sequence). The DNA for the CDR3 is TGTGCCAGCAGGCAGGGCGATGGGAACACTGAAGCTTTCTTT. As protein: CASRQGDGNTEAFF.

The chain joins TRBV29-1 to TRBJ2-4; D is possibly TRBD1 (6 bases). V lost 1 base, J lost 7 bases, and 14 bases lay in between. Germline V gene sequence: CDR1 SQVTM, CDR2 ANQGSEA. CDR3 size: 14 residues. CDR3 bases: TGCAGCGTTGAAGTGGGGACAAGGCGGAACATTCAGTACTTC. Residues: CSVEVGTRRNIQYF.

This clone was recorded a few times. This specimen includes other DNA sequences encoding the same CDR3. This rearrangement joins TRBV7-9 to TRBJ1-2; 7 positions agree with TRBD1. The germline V gene has CDR1 SEHNR and CDR2 FQNEAQ (reference sequence). Trimming at V came to 5 bases and at J to 2 bases, leaving 2 bases not matched to a gene. The CDR3 runs 13 residues. The CDR3 bases are TGTGCCAGCAGCCAACAGGGGAACTATGGCTACACCTTC. Translated, it gives CASSQQGNYGYTF.